This passage covers 11 T cell receptor beta chains from one sample sequenced in a study of blood T cells in healthy people across ages. A second PCR of 7 to 11 cycles used a sample-barcoded 5' primer and a J-beta primer mix. In TCRdb, the 5' RACE reads were re-called with MiXCR into one record per CDR3 protein. Of about 750,000 distinct CDR3 sequences listed, 53% are singletons. Sequenced material: blood. Receptor source: a man older than 75 in good health.

This chain uses TRBV27 with TRBJ2-1; 12 nucleotides line up with TRBD1. The J call could be wrong; TRBJ2-7 is a better fit for the DNA end. The CDR3 covers 14 residues. Germline V gene lookup returns CDR1 MNHEY and CDR2 SMNVEV (reference sequence). The CDR3 reads CASRSGQGANEQYF. In DNA form, the CDR3 reads TGTGCCAGCAGGTCGGGACAGGGGGCCAATGAGCAGTACTTC.

The rearrangement joins TRBV24-1 to TRBJ2-1, with D hard to call. Germline V gene data show CDR1 as KGHDR and CDR2 as SFDVKD. V was pared by 3 bases and J by 0 bases, with 14 bases between. This CDR3 spans 17 amino acids. For the CDR3, the DNA is TGTGCCACCAGTGATCTAAAGACGGCTAGCTCCTACAATGAGCAGTTCTTC. Its protein product is CATSDLKTASSYNEQFF.

V gene TRBV5-1 combines with J gene TRBJ1-6; D is unresolved. Deletions cut 0 bases from V and 7 bases from J, with 5 bases between. This CDR3 has 13 amino acids. Germline V gene data show CDR1 as SGHRS and CDR2 as YFSETQ. CDR3 in amino acids: CASSLGSNSPLHF. Here the CDR3 DNA reads TGCGCCAGCAGCTTGGGTTCGAATTCACCCCTCCACTTT.

The table lists this clonotype with many counts. The chain is built from TRBV25-1 and TRBJ2-5, with D perhaps matching TRBD2 (5 bases). Germline lookup yields CDR1 MGHDK and CDR2 SYGVNS. This CDR3 has 14 amino acids. V lost 3 bases, J lost 1 base, and 9 bases lay in between. CDR3 sequence reads: CASSDFRGQETQYF. Written as DNA, the CDR3 is TGTGCCAGCAGTGATTTTCGGGGCCAAGAGACCCAGTACTTC.

The chain couples TRBV27 to TRBJ2-5, with 12 bases identical to TRBD2. Germline V gene sequence: CDR1 MNHEY, CDR2 SMNVEV (reference sequence). The CDR3 totals 17 residues. The V and J ends lost 6 bases and 5 bases, in that order; junction bases with no gene match: 13. In nucleotides, the CDR3 is TGTGCCAGCAGATTTCTAGCGGGAGGGCTCCCGGGGGAGACCCAGTACTTC. Encoded protein: CASRFLAGGLPGETQYF.

This clonotype was seen more than once but under ten times. This sequence joins TRBV20-1 and TRBJ2-4, with D hard to call. The germline CDR1 and CDR2 sequences are DFQATT and SNEGSKA (reference sequence). Trimming stripped 5 bases from V and 0 bases from J, with 11 bases between. The CDR3 extends over 14 amino acids. The CDR3 loop is CSASAQVAKNIQYF. The CDR3 nucleotides are TGCAGTGCTTCTGCCCAGGTAGCCAAAAACATTCAGTACTTC.

V usage is TRBV7-9 and J usage is TRBJ2-7; 7 bases align to TRBD2. This CDR3 region has 17 residues. Trimming took 5 bases from V and 3 from J; bases not matched to a gene: 16. Germline CDR1 is SEHNR and CDR2 is FQNEAQ (reference sequence). CDR3 in DNA: TGTGCCAGCAGCAACTCTCCCCGACTAGCCGGGCACTACGAGCAGTACTTC. This codes for CASSNSPRLAGHYEQYF. Complete variable domain (other parts from reference TRBV7-9 and TRBJ2-7): DTGVSQNPRHKITKRGQNVTFRCDPISEHNRLYWYRQTLGQGPEFLTYFQNEAQLEKSRLLSDRFSAERPKGSFSTLEIQRTEQGDSAMYLCASSNSPRLAGHYEQYFGPGTRLTVT.

The V and J genes are TRBV5-5 and TRBJ1-1, with D maybe TRBD1 (5 bases). Per germline, CDR1 SGHKS and CDR2 YYEKEE (reference sequence). Trimming pared 4 bases from V and 8 bases from J, leaving 15 bases between. This CDR3 contains 13 residues. CDR3: CASSTQTAIEAFF. In nucleotides, the CDR3 is TGTGCCAGCAGCACGCAGACAGCTATCGAAGCTTTCTTT.

The chain links TRBV6-6 to TRBJ1-2, with D possibly matching TRBD1 (5 bases). Germline loops: CDR1 MNHNY, CDR2 SVGAGI (reference sequence). With 7 bases removed from V and 3 bases from J, the gap between germline ends came to 15 bases. The CDR3 spans 14 residues. As DNA, the CDR3 is TGTGCCAGCAACTTAGTAGGGGTGCACTATGGCTACACCTTC. Protein: CASNLVGVHYGYTF.

This clonotype came up a few times. The chain links TRBV7-9 to TRBJ2-3; D uncertain. The CDR3 spans 14 residues. Germline assignment: CDR1 SEHNR and CDR2 FQNEAQ (reference sequence). V was shortened by 2 bases and J by 0 bases, with 6 bases between the two germline ends. The CDR3 DNA reads as TGTGCCAGCAGCTTACACCTTAGCACAGATACGCAGTATTTT. Translating it yields CASSLHLSTDTQYF.

V and J are TRBV28 and TRBJ2-5; D is perhaps TRBD2 (5 bases). The J call is doubtful: the DNA matches TRBJ2-7 better. Germline loops: CDR1 MDHEN, CDR2 SYDVKM. The CDR3 has 13 amino acids. CDR3 DNA sequence: TGTGCCACCCGAGGGCCGCGAAGGGACGAGCAGTACTTC. Encoded protein: CATRGPRRDEQYF.